This is a list of T cell receptor beta chains from one sample in a study of neurological immune-mediated disorders. TCRdb re-called the 5' RACE reads with MiXCR, one entry per CDR3 protein. The sample carries about 88,000 distinct CDR3 sequences, 3% to 4% recorded once. Sample: PBMCs. The receptors shown here come from a woman under 30 with multiple sclerosis. The CDR3 runs from the conserved cysteine through the conserved F or W. The D gene is left open where the match is weak. Where a row states a size, it is once, few, many or the class of an expanded clone; other rows omit it.

J,D,V,size,CDR3,DNA
TRBJ1-2,.,TRBV29-1,many,CSVEDSAAGGYTF,TGCAGCGTTGAAGATTCGGCGGCGGGTGGCTACACCTTC
TRBJ2-3,TRBD2,TRBV6-1,many,CASRREPSGRPDTQYF,TGTGCCAGCAGGAGAGAGCCTAGCGGGAGGCCAGATACGCAGTATTTT
TRBJ1-6,TRBD1,TRBV5-4,many,CASSSGTGGSPLHF,TGTGCCAGCAGCTCCGGGACAGGGGGATCACCCCTCCACTTT
TRBJ2-4,.,TRBV25-1,many,CASSEVEQGTQYF,TGTGCCAGCAGTGAAGTTGAACAGGGTACCCAGTACTTC
TRBJ1-5,TRBD1,TRBV6-2/TRBV6-3,.,CASTRGGQANQPQHF,TGTGCCAGCACCCGAGGGGGACAGGCCAATCAGCCCCAGCATTTT
TRBJ2-2,TRBD2,TRBV6-2/TRBV6-3,many,CASSYPLSGMNTGELFF,TGTGCCAGCAGTTATCCCCTTAGCGGGATGAACACCGGGGAGCTGTTTTTT
TRBJ2-4,TRBD1,TRBV12-3/TRBV12-4,many,CASSLTGGADIQYF,TGTGCCAGCAGTTTGACAGGGGGCGCCGACATTCAGTACTTC
TRBJ2-5,.,TRBV7-6,many,CASSYSLRIEETQYF,TGTGCCAGCAGCTACTCCCTCCGTATCGAAGAGACCCAGTACTTC
TRBJ1-4,TRBD1,TRBV20-1,many,CSAGDSLNEKLFF,TGCAGTGCTGGGGACAGCCTTAATGAAAAACTGTTTTTT
TRBJ1-6,.,TRBV4-1,many,CASRRGEGVSYNSPLHF,TGCGCCAGCCGGAGGGGAGAAGGGGTTTCCTATAATTCACCCCTCCACTTT
TRBJ2-4,.,TRBV6-2/TRBV6-3,many,CASSYNGKNIQYF,TGTGCCAGCAGTTACAACGGAAAAAACATTCAGTACTTC
TRBJ2-7,.,TRBV28,many,CASRVISGYEQYF,TGTGCCAGCAGAGTTATTAGCGGCTACGAGCAGTACTTC
TRBJ2-2,.,TRBV5-8,many,CASSLGGPIGELFF,TGTGCCAGCAGCTTGGGGGGTCCCATCGGGGAGCTGTTTTTT
TRBJ2-6,.,TRBV10-3,many,CAIRGVGANVLTF,TGTGCCATCAGGGGTGTGGGGGCCAACGTCCTGACTTTC
TRBJ2-2,.,TRBV5-1,many,CASSRRQDANTGELFF,TGCGCCAGCAGCAGAAGACAGGACGCGAACACCGGGGAGCTGTTTTTT
TRBJ1-2,.,TRBV4-3,many,CASSQDGGLDYGYTF,TGCGCCAGCAGCCAAGATGGGGGATTGGACTATGGCTACACCTTC
TRBJ1-1,.,TRBV5-1,many,CASSLSWNTEAFF,TGCGCCAGCAGCTTGTCTTGGAACACTGAAGCTTTCTTT
TRBJ1-5,TRBD1,TRBV20-1,.,CSARHDRARSNQPQHF,TGCAGTGCTAGACACGACAGGGCCAGGAGCAATCAGCCCCAGCATTTT
TRBJ1-6,TRBD1,TRBV7-9,many,CASSSQGASPLHF,TGTGCCAGCAGCTCGCAGGGGGCTTCACCCCTCCACTTT
TRBJ2-3,.,TRBV7-2,.,CASSLGLGGSTDTQYF,TGTGCCAGCAGCTTAGGATTGGGGGGAAGCACAGATACGCAGTATTTT
TRBJ2-7,TRBD1,TRBV4-1,many,CASSQWDRDTYEQYF,TGCGCCAGCAGCCAATGGGACAGGGATACCTACGAGCAGTACTTC
TRBJ1-2,TRBD1,TRBV12-3/TRBV12-4,many,CASDRGINYGYTF,TGTGCCAGCGACAGGGGCATTAACTATGGCTACACCTTC
TRBJ2-3,.,TRBV5-1,many,CASKSVGGAITDTQYF,TGCGCCAGCAAATCCGTGGGGGGCGCTATCACAGATACGCAGTATTTT